A single sample gave rise to the 7 T cell receptor beta chains below, sequenced in a study of shared clonotypes between healthy human individuals. Repertoires were generated with immunoSEQ multiplex PCR, while TCRdb's copy carries only in-frame clones and drops some. This sample has roughly 2.6 million clones, with approximately 94% found just once. The specimen was naive CD4+ T cells sorted from blood. Subset of the sample: CD45RA+ positively selected. The source is a young man in good health.

The rearrangement links TRBV29-1 to TRBJ1-6, with 9 positions matching TRBD1. V gave up 4 bases and J gave up 7 bases; unmatched junction bases: 5. The CDR3 covers 14 residues. Germline loops: CDR1 SQVTM, CDR2 ANQGSEA. CDR3 DNA sequence: TGCAGCGTTGCTTCCGGGACAGGGAATTCACCCCTCCACTTT. It codes for CSVASGTGNSPLHF.

To note about this clone: The identical CDR3 is also encoded by other nucleotide sequences in the sample. The chain combines TRBV28 with TRBJ2-5; the D is unclear. The germline V gene encodes CDR1 MDHEN and CDR2 SYDVKM. The CDR3 length is 11 residues. V lost 10 bases to trimming and J lost 2 bases, with 8 bases between them. CDR3 region: CATRTQETQYF. In nucleotides, the CDR3 is TGTGCCACCCGGACGCAAGAGACCCAGTACTTC.

The chain combines TRBV11-2 with TRBJ1-1; D is unclear. Trimming left V 4 bases short and J 1 base short, with 10 bases between. CDR1 SGHAT and CDR2 FQNNGV come from the germline V gene. The CDR3 is made up of 14 amino acids. CDR3 coding DNA: TGTGCCAGCAGCTACATTGACCCGAACACTGAAGCTTTCTTT. Protein: CASSYIDPNTEAFF.

This clone has more than one count but fewer than ten. The rearrangement links TRBV5-4 to TRBJ1-3; D may be TRBD1 (5 bases). The V and J ends lost 4 bases and 2 bases respectively, with 10 bases between them. This CDR3 comprises 14 residues. CDR1 SGHNT and CDR2 YYREEE come from the germline V gene (reference sequence). The chain's CDR3 is CASSAGGTGNTIYF. Here the CDR3 DNA reads TGTGCCAGCAGCGCGGGGGGTACTGGAAACACCATATATTTT.

Regarding this clone: A much larger clone is a single base away; this may be a read error. Other nucleotide sequences in the sample specify the same CDR3. This CDR3 reads CASSFGNTEAFF. For the CDR3, the DNA is TGCGCCAGCAGCTTCGGAAACACTGAAGCTTTCTTT. The chain has TRBV5-1 and TRBJ1-1; no firm D call. Germline loops: CDR1 SGHRS, CDR2 YFSETQ. V lost 2 bases, J lost 2 bases, and 4 bases lay in between. This CDR3 has 12 residues.

The chain is built from TRBV6-6 and TRBJ2-2; a weak D match, TRBD1 (5 bases). Looked up from germline, CDR1 is MNHNY and CDR2 is SVGAGI (reference sequence). The CDR3 sequence is 15 residues long. Trimming took off 0 bases at V and 6 bases at J, with 11 bases between the two ends. DNA for the CDR3: TGTGCCAGCAGTTACTCGGAGACAGCATCCGGGGAGCTGTTTTTT. Translation: CASSYSETASGELFF.

V and J are TRBV30 and TRBJ2-1, with no clear D. This CDR3 comprises 14 residues. Trimming pared 0 bases from V and 7 bases from J, leaving 13 bases between. Per the germline V gene, CDR1 is GTSNPN and CDR2 is SVGIG (reference sequence). The CDR3 loop is CAWSVAVASNEQFF. Here the CDR3 DNA reads TGTGCCTGGAGTGTCGCTGTGGCCTCGAATGAGCAGTTCTTC. The whole variable domain, filled in from reference TRBV30 and TRBJ2-1, reads SQTIHQWPATLVQPVGSPLSLECTVEGTSNPNLYWYRQAAGRGLQLLFYSVGIGQISSEVPQNLSASRPQDRQFILSSKKLLLSDSGFYLCAWSVAVASNEQFFGPGTRLTVL.